The next 11 T cell receptor beta chains were all read from a single sample in a study of T cell responses to AZD1222 COVID-19 vaccine (dated by TCRdb to the early 2020s). Libraries were prepared through the immunoSEQ multiplex PCR assay. TCRdb mirrors the immuneACCESS table, restricted to in-frame sequences. Some clones are absent from its copies; in checked studies, under half trace to an unresolved V gene, and the reason for the others is unknown. The sample contains fewer than 110,000 clones, roughly 87% of them found a single time. The top ten constitute around 4.7% of the sample. This specimen's time point label, interpreted: about 28 days (+/-7) after the second vaccine dose. This specimen was peripheral blood, taken 28 days after the second AZD1222 dose. These TCRs come from an adult who received the AZD1222 COVID-19 vaccine.

V is TRBV5-1 and J is TRBJ2-1; TRBD1 matches 7 bases. The CDR3 has 14 residues. From germline, CDR1 is SGHRS and CDR2 YFSETQ. Trimming removed 0 bases from V and 8 bases from J; junction bases left unmatched: 5. CDR3 sequence reads: CASSLETGSDEQFF. The CDR3 DNA is TGCGCCAGCAGCTTGGAGACAGGGTCTGATGAGCAGTTCTTC.

This chain joins TRBV5-4 and TRBJ2-7; maybe TRBD2 (5 bases). Germline CDR1 reads SGHNT; CDR2 reads YYREEE (reference sequence). V was clipped by 0 bases and J by 0 bases, with 10 bases between them. This CDR3 region has 15 residues. Written as DNA, the CDR3 is TGTGCCAGCAGCTTGGCCATAGGAGGCTCCTACGAGCAGTACTTC. Its translation: CASSLAIGGSYEQYF.

The genes are TRBV7-9 and TRBJ1-1; D unclear. Germline V lookup: CDR1 SEHNR, CDR2 FQNEAQ (reference sequence). The CDR3 extends over 14 amino acids. The ends were cut back, 2 bases at V and 5 bases at J, with 12 bases in the middle. CDR3 bases: TGTGCCAGCAGCTTACCCGAAACTGGTACTGAAGCTTTCTTT. It codes for CASSLPETGTEAFF.

This clone was detected only once. The rearrangement joins TRBV19 to TRBJ1-4; no reliable D call. The CDR3 totals 15 residues. Germline V gene lookup returns CDR1 LNHDA and CDR2 SQIVND (reference sequence). V dropped 1 base and J dropped 8 bases, with 14 bases sitting between them. CDR3 nucleotides: TGTGCCAGTAGTATAGGGCGGATCGCGGGGGAAAAACTGTTTTTT. This gives the protein CASSIGRIAGEKLFF.

This clone has only one observation. This rearrangement joins TRBV27 to TRBJ1-4, with D perhaps TRBD1 (5 bases). V lost 6 bases and J lost 3, with 11 bases in between. The CDR3 consists of 14 residues. Germline CDR1 and CDR2: MNHEY and SMNVEV (reference sequence). CDR3 nucleotide sequence: TGTGCCAGCAGCCCATTGACAGCTAATGAAAAACTGTTTTTT. It translates to CASSPLTANEKLFF.

This sequence joins TRBV12-3 or TRBV12-4 and TRBJ2-7; D call uncertain. V was clipped by 2 bases and J by 7 bases, with 6 bases between them. CDR3 size: 11 residues. CDR3 DNA: TGTGCCAGCAGTTTAATTGGAGAGCAGTACTTC. Protein sequence: CASSLIGEQYF.

The gene calls are TRBV2 and TRBJ2-7, with a weak D call TRBD1 (5 bases). The CDR3 is 12 residues long. Germline V gene sequence: CDR1 SNHLY, CDR2 FYNNEI. The V gene lost 6 bases and the J gene lost 2 bases, with 8 bases spanning the gap. This CDR3 reads CASRQGPYEQYF. For the CDR3, the DNA is TGTGCCAGCAGGCAGGGCCCCTACGAGCAGTACTTC.

The chain couples TRBV6-5 to TRBJ1-4; D is possibly TRBD1 (5 bases). V was pared by 4 bases and J by 0 bases, with 9 bases between. The germline V gene has CDR1 MNHEY and CDR2 SVGAGI. This CDR3 contains 15 residues. CDR3 loop: CASSLQGSTNEKLFF. CDR3 in DNA: TGTGCCAGCAGTTTGCAGGGCTCAACTAATGAAAAACTGTTTTTT.

V is TRBV28 and J is TRBJ1-2; no reliable D call. Trimming left V 8 bases short and J 2 bases short, with 15 bases between. CDR3 length: 14 residues. Germline lookup yields CDR1 MDHEN and CDR2 SYDVKM. DNA for the CDR3: TGTGCCAGCGCCGTGTTTGCGGGGAACTATGGCTACACCTTC. Protein product: CASAVFAGNYGYTF.

The J gene is TRBJ1-6, the V gene TRBV28; D not resolved. The CDR3 runs to 15 residues. V was shortened by 5 bases and J by 10 bases, with 18 bases between the two germline ends. Germline V gene data show CDR1 as MDHEN and CDR2 as SYDVKM. CDR3 region: CASSPTIRPGSPLHF. The CDR3 DNA sequence: TGTGCCAGCAGTCCTACGATTCGGCCCGGGTCACCCCTCCACTTT.

This clone was seen a handful of times. The chain joins TRBV3-1 (or the pseudogene TRBV3-2) to TRBJ1-2; D is ambiguous. The V gene lost 0 bases and the J gene lost 3 bases, with 14 bases spanning the gap. The CDR3 spans 16 residues. Germline CDR1 reads LGHDT; CDR2 reads YNNKEL (reference sequence). DNA for the CDR3: TGTGCCAGCAGCCAAGAGGCGTCAGGACGGTACTATGGCTACACCTTC. It codes for CASSQEASGRYYGYTF.